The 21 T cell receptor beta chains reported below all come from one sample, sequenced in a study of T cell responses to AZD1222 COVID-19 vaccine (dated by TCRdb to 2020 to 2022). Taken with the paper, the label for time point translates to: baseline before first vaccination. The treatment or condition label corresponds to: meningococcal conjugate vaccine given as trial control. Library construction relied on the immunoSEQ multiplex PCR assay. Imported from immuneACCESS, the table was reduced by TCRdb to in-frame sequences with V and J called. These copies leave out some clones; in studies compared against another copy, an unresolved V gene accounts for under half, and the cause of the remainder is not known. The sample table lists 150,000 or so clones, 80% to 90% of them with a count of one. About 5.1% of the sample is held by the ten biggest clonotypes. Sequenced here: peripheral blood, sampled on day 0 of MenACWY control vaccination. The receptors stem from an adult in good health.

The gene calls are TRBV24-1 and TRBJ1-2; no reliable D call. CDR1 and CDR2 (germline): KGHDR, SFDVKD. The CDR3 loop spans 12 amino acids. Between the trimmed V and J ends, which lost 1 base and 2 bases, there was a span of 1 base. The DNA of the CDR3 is TGTGCCACCAGTGATTTAAACTATGGCTACACCTTC. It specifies CATSDLNYGYTF.

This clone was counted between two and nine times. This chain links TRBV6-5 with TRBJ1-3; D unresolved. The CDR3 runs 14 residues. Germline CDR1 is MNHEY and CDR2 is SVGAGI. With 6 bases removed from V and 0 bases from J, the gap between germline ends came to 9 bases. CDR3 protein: CASRTASSGNTIYF. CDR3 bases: TGTGCCAGCAGGACGGCCTCCTCTGGAAACACCATATATTTT.

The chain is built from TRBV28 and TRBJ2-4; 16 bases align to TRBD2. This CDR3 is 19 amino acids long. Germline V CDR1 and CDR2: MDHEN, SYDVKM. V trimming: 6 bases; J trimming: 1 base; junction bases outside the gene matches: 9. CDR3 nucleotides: TGTGCCAGCAGCCCTTGGGGACTAGCGGGAGGGGGGGCCAAAAACATTCAGTACTTC. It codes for CASSPWGLAGGGAKNIQYF.

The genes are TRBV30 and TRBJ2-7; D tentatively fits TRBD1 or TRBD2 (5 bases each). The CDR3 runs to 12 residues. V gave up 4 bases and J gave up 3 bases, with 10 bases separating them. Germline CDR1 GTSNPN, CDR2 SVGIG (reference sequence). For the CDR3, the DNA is TGTGCCTGGACCGGGGACCGCTACGAGCAGTACTTC. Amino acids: CAWTGDRYEQYF.

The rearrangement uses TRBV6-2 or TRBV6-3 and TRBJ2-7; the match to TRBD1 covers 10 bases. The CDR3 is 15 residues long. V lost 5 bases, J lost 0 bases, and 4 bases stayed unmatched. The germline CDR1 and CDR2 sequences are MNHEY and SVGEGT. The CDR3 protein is CASSPGQGISYEQYF. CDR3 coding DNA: TGTGCCAGCAGTCCGGGACAGGGGATCTCCTACGAGCAGTACTTC.

CDR3 coding DNA: TGTGCCTGGAGTGAGAGCCCTTTGACCCAGTACTTC. Its protein is CAWSESPLTQYF. The rearrangement joins TRBV30 to TRBJ2-5, with D uncertain. Germline CDR1 GTSNPN, CDR2 SVGIG (reference sequence). Between the trimmed V and J ends, which lost 1 base and 7 bases, there was a span of 10 bases. The CDR3 is 12 amino acids.

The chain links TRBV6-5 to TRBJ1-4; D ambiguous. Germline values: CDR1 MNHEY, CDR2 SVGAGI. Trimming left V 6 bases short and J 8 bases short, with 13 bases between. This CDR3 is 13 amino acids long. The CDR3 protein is CASRGWEGEKLFF. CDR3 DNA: TGTGCCAGCAGGGGGTGGGAAGGCGAAAAACTGTTTTTT.

The CDR3, as DNA: TGTGCCAGCAGCCCAGGGACTAGCGGGAGCGGGCAGTTCTTC. Amino acid sequence: CASSPGTSGSGQFF. This chain connects TRBV11-2 to TRBJ2-1; 14 bases fit TRBD2. The CDR3 totals 14 residues. V trimming: 5 bases; J trimming: 12 bases; junction bases outside the gene matches: 6. Germline CDR1 and CDR2: SGHAT and FQNNGV.

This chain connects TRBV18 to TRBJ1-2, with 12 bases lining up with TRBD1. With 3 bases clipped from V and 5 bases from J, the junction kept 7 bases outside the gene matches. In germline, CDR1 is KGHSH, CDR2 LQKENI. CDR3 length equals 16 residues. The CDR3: CASSPGTGGRGYGYTF. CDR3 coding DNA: TGTGCCAGCTCACCCGGGACAGGGGGCCGAGGTTATGGCTACACCTTC.

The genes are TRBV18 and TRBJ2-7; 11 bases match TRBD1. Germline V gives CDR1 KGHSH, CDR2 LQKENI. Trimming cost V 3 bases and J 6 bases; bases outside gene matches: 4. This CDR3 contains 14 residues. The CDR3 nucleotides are TGTGCCAGCTCACCCTGGGACAGGGGGGGCGAGCAGTACTTC. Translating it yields CASSPWDRGGEQYF.

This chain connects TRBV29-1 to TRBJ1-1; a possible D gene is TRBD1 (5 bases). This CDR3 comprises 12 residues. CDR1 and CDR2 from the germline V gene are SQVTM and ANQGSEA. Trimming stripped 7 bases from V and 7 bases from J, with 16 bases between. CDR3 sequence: CSAFDVQGEAFF. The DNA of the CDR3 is TGCAGCGCCTTCGACGTCCAGGGTGAAGCTTTCTTT.

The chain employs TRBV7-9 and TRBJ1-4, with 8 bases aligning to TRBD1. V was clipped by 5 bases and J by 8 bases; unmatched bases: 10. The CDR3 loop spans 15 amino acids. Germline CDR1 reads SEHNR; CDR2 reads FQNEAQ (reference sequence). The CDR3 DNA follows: TGTGCCAGCAGCCTCCAGGGGGCCTTTGGAGAAAAACTGTTTTTT. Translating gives CASSLQGAFGEKLFF.

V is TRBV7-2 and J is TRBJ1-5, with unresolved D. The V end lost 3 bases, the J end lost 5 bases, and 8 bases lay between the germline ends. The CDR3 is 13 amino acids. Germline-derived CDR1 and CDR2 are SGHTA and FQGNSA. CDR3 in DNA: TGTGCCAGCAGCTTCGCAGCCGATCAGCCCCAGCATTTT. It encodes CASSFAADQPQHF.

CDR3 protein: CAWSVRGGEQYF. Written as DNA, the CDR3 is TGTGCCTGGAGTGTACGTGGTGGGGAGCAGTACTTC. The chain employs TRBV30 and TRBJ2-7; the D is unclear. The germline CDR1 and CDR2 sequences are GTSNPN and SVGIG (reference sequence). This CDR3 comprises 12 residues. V lost 0 bases, J lost 7 bases, and 10 bases lay in between.

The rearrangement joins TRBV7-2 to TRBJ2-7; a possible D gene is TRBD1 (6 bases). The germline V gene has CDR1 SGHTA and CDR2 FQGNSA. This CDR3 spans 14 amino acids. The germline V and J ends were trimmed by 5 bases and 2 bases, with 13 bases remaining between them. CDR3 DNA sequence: TGTGCCAGCAGCCGCGGACAGTACCCCTACGAGCAGTACTTC. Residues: CASSRGQYPYEQYF.

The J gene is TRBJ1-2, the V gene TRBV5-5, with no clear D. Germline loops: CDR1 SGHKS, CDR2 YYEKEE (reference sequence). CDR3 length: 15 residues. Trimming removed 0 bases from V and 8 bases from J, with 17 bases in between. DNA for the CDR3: TGTGCCAGCAGCTTGGGGTCAGGTCCCCTAGGGGGCTACACCTTC. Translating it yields CASSLGSGPLGGYTF.

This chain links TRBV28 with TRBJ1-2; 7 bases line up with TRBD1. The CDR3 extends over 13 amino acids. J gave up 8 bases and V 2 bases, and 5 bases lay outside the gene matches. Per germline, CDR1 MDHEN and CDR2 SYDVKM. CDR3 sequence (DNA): TGTGCCAGCAGTTTAAGTACAGGGGTAGGCTACACCTTC. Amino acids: CASSLSTGVGYTF.

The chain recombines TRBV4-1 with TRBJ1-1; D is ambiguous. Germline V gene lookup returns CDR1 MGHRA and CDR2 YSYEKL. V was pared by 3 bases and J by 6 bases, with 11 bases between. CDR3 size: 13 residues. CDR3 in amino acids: CASSQSGGPEAFF. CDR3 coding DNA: TGCGCCAGCAGCCAGTCGGGCGGGCCTGAAGCTTTCTTT.

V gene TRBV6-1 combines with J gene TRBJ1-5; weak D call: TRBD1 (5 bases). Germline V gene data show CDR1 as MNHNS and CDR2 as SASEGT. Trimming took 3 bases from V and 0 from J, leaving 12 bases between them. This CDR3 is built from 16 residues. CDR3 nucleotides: TGTGCCAGCAGTGATTCACAGGTTTATAGCAATCAGCCCCAGCATTTT. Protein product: CASSDSQVYSNQPQHF.

CDR3 coding DNA: TGTGCCATCAGTGAGTCGACTCCCGGGGAGCTGTTTTTT. This translates into CAISESTPGELFF. V usage is TRBV10-3 and J usage is TRBJ2-2; D is unclear. The CDR3 is 13 amino acids. From germline, CDR1 is ENHRY and CDR2 SYGVKD. Trimming stripped 0 bases from V and 6 bases from J, with 5 bases between.

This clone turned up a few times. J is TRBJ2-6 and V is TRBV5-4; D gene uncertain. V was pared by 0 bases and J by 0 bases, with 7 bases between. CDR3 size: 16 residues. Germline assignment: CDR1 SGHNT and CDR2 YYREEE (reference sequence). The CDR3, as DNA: TGTGCCAGCAGCTTGGCGGGCAGCTCTGGGGCCAACGTCCTGACTTTC. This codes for CASSLAGSSGANVLTF.